Listed below are T cell receptor beta chains from one sample, sequenced in a study of early T cells in non-severe SARS-CoV-2 infection. TCRdb independently ran MiXCR on the 5' RACE reads; one entry per CDR3 protein. The sample shows 55,000 to 70,000 distinct CDR3 sequences, more than 10% of them seen only once. The sample consisted of whole blood. The receptor set was obtained from an adult who was a healthcare worker with PCR-confirmed SARS-CoV-2 infection or an uninfected control (not recorded which). CDR3s include the opening cysteine and the closing phenylalanine or tryptophan. The D gene is left open where the match is weak. Size is omitted from some rows. Given values are once, few, many or a class for expanded clones.

>TRBV6-1|NA|TRBJ1-1|NA
CASSDRVEGTNEAFF
TGTGCCAGCAGTGACCGTGTGGAGGGGACAAACGAAGCTTTCTTT
>TRBV9|NA|TRBJ1-1|NA
CASSEGFNTEAFF
TGTGCCAGCAGCGAGGGGTTTAACACTGAAGCTTTCTTT
>TRBV4-1|many|TRBJ2-1|NA
CASSLWRNGGRGNEQFF
TGCGCCAGCAGCCTCTGGAGGAACGGGGGCCGGGGCAATGAGCAGTTCTTC
>TRBV4-3|NA|TRBJ2-3|NA
CASSQERATDTQYF
TGCGCCAGCAGCCAAGAACGCGCTACAGATACGCAGTATTTT
>TRBV3-1|many|TRBJ2-1|TRBD2
CASSLWTSSGRGQFF
TGTGCCAGCAGCCTTTGGACTAGCAGCGGTCGGGGGCAGTTCTTC
>TRBV18|few|TRBJ2-3|NA
CASSHVADTQYF
TGTGCCAGCTCACACGTGGCAGATACGCAGTATTTT
>TRBV7-8|NA|TRBJ2-5|NA
CASSLGGSQETQYF
TGTGCCAGCAGCTTAGGGGGTTCTCAAGAGACCCAGTACTTC
>TRBV20-1|many|TRBJ2-5|NA
CSANRLEETQYF
TGCAGTGCCAACCGTTTAGAAGAGACCCAGTACTTC
>TRBV20-1|NA|TRBJ1-2|NA
CSAPDGNTVIYGYTF
TGCAGTGCTCCCGACGGAAACACAGTGATCTATGGCTACACCTTC
>TRBV18|NA|TRBJ1-6|NA
CASSPRALGTNSPLHF
TGTGCCAGCTCACCCCGGGCATTAGGGACGAATTCACCCCTCCACTTT
>TRBV6-2/TRBV6-3|few|TRBJ2-1|NA
CASSYGGSSYNEQFF
TGTGCCAGCAGTTACGGGGGGTCCTCCTACAATGAGCAGTTCTTC
>TRBV6-2/TRBV6-3|NA|TRBJ2-7|NA
CASTDVPRGYEQYF
TGTGCCAGCACCGATGTCCCTAGAGGGTACGAGCAGTACTTC
>TRBV9|NA|TRBJ1-2|NA
CASSPQVGVGYTF
TGTGCCAGCAGCCCCCAGGTGGGGGTTGGCTACACCTTC
>TRBV6-1|NA|TRBJ2-1|NA
CASSELRGVEQFF
TGTGCCAGCAGTGAACTTCGGGGAGTTGAGCAGTTCTTC
>TRBV5-1|few|TRBJ2-1|NA
CASSLALAYNEQFF
TGCGCCAGCAGCTTGGCCTTAGCCTACAATGAGCAGTTCTTC
>TRBV14|few|TRBJ2-1|NA
CASSHETQGVRNNEQFF
TGTGCCAGCAGCCACGAGACACAGGGTGTTAGGAACAATGAGCAGTTCTTC
>TRBV20-1|NA|TRBJ1-1|NA
CSASDRGFRAGTEAFF
TGCAGTGCTAGTGATAGGGGTTTTCGGGCGGGCACTGAAGCTTTCTTT
>TRBV2|NA|TRBJ1-3|NA
CASSDSFDRTGNTIYF
TGTGCCAGCAGTGATTCCTTCGACAGAACTGGAAACACCATATATTTT
>TRBV29-1|few|TRBJ2-5|NA
CSVEPGVRQETQYF
TGCAGCGTGGAGCCAGGGGTAAGGCAAGAGACCCAGTACTTC
>TRBV29-1|many|TRBJ1-2|NA
CSAPSPAGPNYGYTF
TGCAGCGCCCCCTCCCCTGCGGGGCCTAACTATGGCTACACCTTC
>TRBV10-3|many|TRBJ1-1|NA
CAISESRGGSEAFF
TGTGCCATCAGTGAGTCAAGGGGGGGTTCTGAAGCTTTCTTT
>TRBV6-2/TRBV6-3|NA|TRBJ2-5|NA
CASSMGSQETQYF
TGTGCCAGCAGCATGGGCAGCCAAGAGACCCAGTACTTC
>TRBV6-4|few|TRBJ2-3|TRBD2
CASSDSSGGGTDTQYF
TGTGCCAGCAGTGACTCAAGCGGGGGAGGCACAGATACGCAGTATTTT
>TRBV7-9|NA|TRBJ2-7|NA
CASSSPRGPSYEQYF
TGTGCCAGCAGCTCCCCCAGGGGCCCCTCCTACGAGCAGTACTTC
>TRBV6-1|many|TRBJ1-2|NA
CASESAGIGYGYTF
TGTGCCAGCGAGAGTGCAGGTATAGGCTATGGCTACACCTTC
>TRBV7-2|few|TRBJ1-5|NA
CASSSLDGRIYSNQPQHF
TGTGCCAGCAGCTCCCTCGACGGCAGAATTTATAGCAATCAGCCCCAGCATTTT
>TRBV7-2|few|TRBJ2-3|TRBD2
CASSLRTSIADTQYF
TGTGCCAGCAGCTTACGGACTAGCATCGCAGATACGCAGTATTTT
>TRBV7-3|NA|TRBJ2-1|NA
CASKKEADYNEQFF
TGTGCCAGCAAAAAGGAGGCGGATTACAATGAGCAGTTCTTC
>TRBV4-2|NA|TRBJ1-2|NA
CASSQGTLGSGYTF
TGTGCCAGCAGCCAAGGGACTTTAGGAAGTGGCTACACCTTC
>TRBV18|few|TRBJ1-1|NA
CASSPGGGGTEAFF
TGTGCCAGCTCACCAGGTGGGGGTGGCACTGAAGCTTTCTTT
>TRBV6-6|many|TRBJ1-2|TRBD1
CASSEGQGNSHTNYGYTF
TGTGCCAGCAGTGAGGGACAGGGAAATTCCCACACTAACTATGGCTACACCTTC
>TRBV15|NA|TRBJ2-1|TRBD2
CATSPGLESYNEQFF
TGTGCCACCAGCCCGGGACTAGAATCCTACAATGAGCAGTTCTTC
>TRBV10-3|NA|TRBJ1-1|TRBD1
CAGGQGRNTEAFF
TGTGCCGGCGGACAGGGGCGGAACACTGAAGCTTTCTTT
>TRBV7-2|many|TRBJ2-3|NA
CASSSTGASDTQYF
TGTGCCAGCAGCTCGACGGGGGCCTCAGATACGCAGTATTTT
>TRBV5-5|few|TRBJ2-1|TRBD1
CASSSVGTADLNEQFF
TGTGCCAGCAGCTCGGTCGGGACAGCAGACCTCAATGAGCAGTTCTTC
>TRBV4-1|NA|TRBJ1-2|NA
CASSQEGRGRGYTF
TGCGCCAGCAGCCAAGAAGGCCGGGGCCGGGGCTACACCTTC